This is a list of T cell receptor beta chains from one sample in a study of blood T cell repertoires in COVID-19. Only in-frame clones appear in the TCRdb table, and some are missing; sequencing was by immunoSEQ multiplex PCR. Of around 240,000 clones in the sample, approximately 90% are singletons; the top ten hold roughly 0.95%. Source material: PBMCs or T cells enriched from blood (not recorded which). The origin of the receptors is a middle-aged man who had been exposed to COVID-19. The CDR3 runs from the conserved cysteine through the conserved F or W. A D gene is named only where the DNA matches it firmly. Rows give clone size only sometimes, using once, few, many, or a class for an expanded clone.

TRBV13	-	TRBD2	TRBJ2-1	TGTGCCAGCAGCTTAGGGACTAGCGAATACAATGAGCAGTTCTTC	CASSLGTSEYNEQFF
TRBV28	-	-	TRBJ1-1	TGTGCCAGCAGTTTGTTATTAACACCGAACACTGAAGCTTTCTTT	CASSLLLTPNTEAFF
TRBV28	-	-	TRBJ1-5	TGTGCCAGCAGTCCCCCAGAACGTCAGCGGCCCCAGCATTTT	CASSPPERQRPQHF
TRBV19	-	-	TRBJ1-1	TGTGCCAGTAGTATATCCCAGGGGCTCGGGTTAAGTTGGAGCACTGAAGCTTTCTTT	CASSISQGLGLSWSTEAFF
TRBV5-1	-	-	TRBJ1-3	TGCGCCAGCAGCTCTTCCGGGTCCGGAAACACCATATATTTT	CASSSSGSGNTIYF
TRBV5-1	-	-	TRBJ2-3	TGCGCCAGCACCAGGGGCACTAGCACAGATACGCAGTATTTT	CASTRGTSTDTQYF
TRBV9	-	TRBD1	TRBJ2-3	TGTGCCAGCAGCGTAGGACAGGGGGCAACAGATACGCAGTATTTT	CASSVGQGATDTQYF
TRBV27	-	-	TRBJ2-7	TGTGCCAGCAGTCGCCGGGACACCTACGAGCAGTACTTC	CASSRRDTYEQYF
TRBV7-2	-	TRBD1	TRBJ1-5	TGTGCCAGCAGTTCCGACAGGGGGCCGGGGCAGCCCCAGCATTTT	CASSSDRGPGQPQHF
TRBV24-1	once	TRBD2	TRBJ2-3	TGTGCCACCAGTGATAGCCTAGCGGGGGGGCTTGTTGTAGATACGCAGTATTTT	CATSDSLAGGLVVDTQYF
TRBV5-1	-	TRBD2	TRBJ2-1	TGCGCCAGCAGCCGCGGGGGGCCTCCCTACAATGAGCAGTTCTTC	CASSRGGPPYNEQFF
TRBV5-1	-	-	TRBJ2-1	TGCGCCAGCAGCTTGTTGCGGGGCCTTCTCTACAATGAGCAGTTCTTC	CASSLLRGLLYNEQFF
TRBV5-1	-	-	TRBJ1-2	TGCGCCAGCAGCTCGGACAGCTATGGCTACACCTTC	CASSSDSYGYTF
TRBV7-2	-	-	TRBJ1-2	TGTGCCAGCAGCTTAGGCCCGAAGAACAGGGAGAACACCTTC	CASSLGPKNRENTF
TRBV11-2	-	-	TRBJ1-2	TGTGCCAGCAGCTTAGATTCAGTAAACATTAACTATGGCTACACCTTC	CASSLDSVNINYGYTF
TRBV18	-	TRBD1	TRBJ1-4	TGTGCCAGCTCCTGGACAGGGGGCTTCGATGAAAAACTGTTTTTT	CASSWTGGFDEKLFF
TRBV2	-	-	TRBJ1-2	TGTGCCAGCAGTTCAGGGGAGAGGGTTTATGGCTACACCTTC	CASSSGERVYGYTF
TRBV5-6	-	TRBD2	TRBJ2-2	TGTGCCAGCAGCTTGGGTAGCGGGGGAGCCACCGGGGAGCTGTTTTTT	CASSLGSGGATGELFF
TRBV7-6	-	TRBD2	TRBJ2-5	TGTGCCAGCAGCTTTCAAGCGGGACTCCAAGAGACCCAGTACTTC	CASSFQAGLQETQYF
TRBV19	-	-	TRBJ1-5	TGTGCCAGTAGTGTACAGGGTCACAATCAGCCCCAGCATTTT	CASSVQGHNQPQHF
TRBV11-3	-	TRBD1	TRBJ1-6	TGTGCCAGCAGCTTAGCGACCGGGACAGGGGTACTAGGTGATTCACCCCTCCACTTT	CASSLATGTGVLGDSPLHF
TRBV19	-	-	TRBJ1-1	TGTGCCAGTAGTACGGGGATGAACACTGAAGCTTTCTTT	CASSTGMNTEAFF
TRBV4-2	-	-	TRBJ1-5	TGTGCCAGCAGTCAAGAGGGGGGTCAGCCCCAGCATTTT	CASSQEGGQPQHF
TRBV5-4	-	TRBD1	TRBJ1-2	TGTGCCAGCAGCTTACAGGGGGCGCGGGGCTATGGCTACACCTTC	CASSLQGARGYGYTF
TRBV3-1/TRBV3-2	once	-	TRBJ1-3	TGTGCCAGCAGCCAACACTCTGGAAACACCATATATTTT	CASSQHSGNTIYF
TRBV19	-	-	TRBJ2-1	TGTGCCAGTAGTATAGGCCCCGGGGAGCAGTTCTTC	CASSIGPGEQFF
TRBV5-1	-	TRBD1	TRBJ1-6	TGCGCCAGCAGCTCGGGACAGACCAATTCACCCCTCCACTTT	CASSSGQTNSPLHF
TRBV5-1	-	-	TRBJ2-3	TGCGCCAGCAGCTTGGTTGGGGCAGCCATAACAGATACGCAGTATTTT	CASSLVGAAITDTQYF
TRBV5-5	-	-	TRBJ1-6	TGTGCCAGCAGCGATTATGGAGGGGTCGGGGCACCCCTCCACTTT	CASSDYGGVGAPLHF
TRBV7-9	-	-	TRBJ1-3	TGTGCCAGCAGCCCCCGGCCAGGGTCCGGAAACACCATATATTTT	CASSPRPGSGNTIYF
TRBV6-5	few	-	TRBJ1-2	TGTGCCAGCAGTCAGACTAACTATGGCTACACCTTC	CASSQTNYGYTF
TRBV5-1	once	-	TRBJ1-4	TGCGCCAGCAGCTTTTCGGAGACTAATGAAAAACTGTTTTTT	CASSFSETNEKLFF
TRBV9	-	TRBD1	TRBJ1-2	TGTGCCAGCAGCGGAGCCGGGACAGGCTCTAACTATGGCTACACCTTC	CASSGAGTGSNYGYTF
TRBV4-2	-	-	TRBJ1-4	TGTGCCAGCAGCCCCAGAGCAGGTGAAAAACTGTTTTTT	CASSPRAGEKLFF
TRBV7-6	-	TRBD2	TRBJ2-7	TGTGCCAGCAGCTCTCCGACTAGCGGGGATTACGAGCAGTACTTC	CASSSPTSGDYEQYF
TRBV5-4	-	TRBD1	TRBJ1-1	TGTGCCAGCAGCGAAGGACAGGGGGCCGTCACTGAAGCTTTCTTT	CASSEGQGAVTEAFF
TRBV7-9	-	-	TRBJ1-2	TGTGCCAGCAGCTCCACCCGGGGGGCGCATTATGGCTACACCTTC	CASSSTRGAHYGYTF
TRBV5-1	-	TRBD1	TRBJ1-2	TGCGCCAGCAGCTCCCAACAGGGGGCCCCTGGCTACACCTTC	CASSSQQGAPGYTF
TRBV19	once	-	TRBJ2-2	TGTGCCAGTAGTCGCAGGGGCTTAGGCACCGGGGAGCTGTTTTTT	CASSRRGLGTGELFF
TRBV19	-	TRBD2	TRBJ2-5	TGTGCCAGTAGTAGTAGACAGCGGGGGCTCCAAGAGACCCAGTACTTC	CASSSRQRGLQETQYF
TRBV5-1	-	TRBD1	TRBJ2-3	TGCGCCAGCAGCTTTACCGGGACAGACCTCACAGATACGCAGTATTTT	CASSFTGTDLTDTQYF
TRBV5-1	once	-	TRBJ2-3	TGCGCCAGCAGCTTAGCGGTAGCAAGCACAGATACGCAGTATTTT	CASSLAVASTDTQYF
TRBV7-3	-	-	TRBJ2-5	TGTGCCAGCAGCTTAGGGCCTACAGAGACCCAGTACTTC	CASSLGPTETQYF
TRBV9	-	TRBD1	TRBJ2-5	TGTGCCAGCAGTAACAGGGGGGAGGAAGAGACCCAGTACTTC	CASSNRGEEETQYF
TRBV29-1	-	-	TRBJ2-5	TGCAGCGTCCGGGACACCTTCCAAGAGACCCAGTACTTC	CSVRDTFQETQYF
TRBV5-1	-	-	TRBJ2-2	TGCGCCAGCAGCTTGACCCTCAGTACCCCCGATCACACCGGGGAGCTGTTTTTT	CASSLTLSTPDHTGELFF
TRBV30	-	-	TRBJ1-5	TGTGCCTGGAACACAAAGCGGCGAGGGTTGGAGCCCCAGCATTTT	CAWNTKRRGLEPQHF
TRBV18	-	TRBD1	TRBJ2-5	TGTGCCAGCTCAACTACAGGGGGAGGAGAGACCCAGTACTTC	CASSTTGGGETQYF
TRBV27	-	-	TRBJ1-2	TGTGCCAGCAGTCGCCGGGTCCCGACGCATGGCTACACCTTC	CASSRRVPTHGYTF
TRBV19	-	-	TRBJ1-3	TGTGCCAGTAGTATACGAGGGAAAGACACCATATATTTT	CASSIRGKDTIYF
TRBV5-6	once	TRBD2	TRBJ2-4	TGTGCCAGCAGCCCGGGACTAGCGGGAGTTCCCAGGCAGCAGTACTTC	CASSPGLAGVPRQQYF
TRBV4-2	few	TRBD2	TRBJ2-7	TGTGCCAGCAGCCAAGATCCCCGGGTAGCGGGGGCTCTGGAGGAGCAGTACTTC	CASSQDPRVAGALEEQYF
TRBV30	-	TRBD1	TRBJ2-7	TGTGCCTGGAACCAAGGCGGGACAGGGTCCCACGAGCAGTACTTC	CAWNQGGTGSHEQYF